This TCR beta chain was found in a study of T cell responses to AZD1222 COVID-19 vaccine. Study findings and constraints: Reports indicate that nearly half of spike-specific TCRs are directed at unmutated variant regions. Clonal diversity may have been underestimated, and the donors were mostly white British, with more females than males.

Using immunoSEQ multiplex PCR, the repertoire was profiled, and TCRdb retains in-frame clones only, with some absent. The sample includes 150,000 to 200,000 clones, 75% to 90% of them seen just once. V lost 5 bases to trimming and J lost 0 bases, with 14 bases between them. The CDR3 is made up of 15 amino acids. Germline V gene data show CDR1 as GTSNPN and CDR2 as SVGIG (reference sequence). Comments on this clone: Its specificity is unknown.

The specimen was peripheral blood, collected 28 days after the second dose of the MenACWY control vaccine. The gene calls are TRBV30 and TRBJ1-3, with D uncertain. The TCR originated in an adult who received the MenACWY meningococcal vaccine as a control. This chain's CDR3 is CAWESRPASGNTIYF. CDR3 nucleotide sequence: TGTGCCTGGGAATCCCGCCCCGCCTCTGGAAACACCATATATTTT.